The rows below give T cell receptor beta chains drawn from one sample of a study of tumor-infiltrating lymphocytes in primary liver carcinoma. MiXCR, run by TCRdb on the multiplex PCR reads, gives a single entry per CDR3 protein. The sample yields about 110,000 distinct CDR3 sequences, approximately 78% seen once. Source material: liver tumor tissue from sampling region 3. The receptors derive from a man aged 35-49 years with primary liver carcinoma and hepatitis B virus infection. The CDR3 runs from the conserved cysteine through the conserved F or W. The D gene is left open where the match is weak. Rows give clone size only sometimes, using once, few, many, or a class for an expanded clone.

V	J	size	D	DNA	CDR3
TRBV11-3	TRBJ1-5	-	-	TGTGCCAGCAGCTTAGATCTGAGGGTAGCTCAGCCCCAGCGTTTT	CASSLDLRVAQPQRF
TRBV5-1	TRBJ2-2	-	-	TGCGCCAACTCAGACCCGTCCAGGGGGGACACCGGGGAACTGTTTTTT	CANSDPSRGDTGELFF
TRBV5-1	TRBJ1-2	-	-	TGCGCCAACAGCTTGGAGACAAGGGGACTTAACTATGGCTACACCTTC	CANSLETRGLNYGYTF
TRBV6-1	TRBJ2-3	few	-	TGTGCCTGCAGTGAACATACAGATACGCAGTATTTT	CACSEHTDTQYF
TRBV13	TRBJ2-1	-	-	TGTGCCAGCAACTTAGGGGACTTGGGAAGAGGCAATGAGCAGTTCTTC	CASNLGDLGRGNEQFF
TRBV6-2/TRBV6-3	TRBJ2-7	-	-	TGTACCAGCAGTTACGAGGTACCCTATGTGCAGTACTTC	CTSSYEVPYVQYF
TRBV29-1	TRBJ2-1	-	-	TGCAGTCTTGGTATGACTGAAGGGGTCGATGAGCAGTTCTTC	CSLGMTEGVDEQFF
TRBV28	TRBJ2-1	-	TRBD1	TGTGCCAGCAGACCCCCCGCCGAACAGGGGGCCTACAATGACCAGTTCTTC	CASRPPAEQGAYNDQFF
TRBV4-2	TRBJ2-2	-	-	TGTACCAGCAGCCAAGATCCTAGCGAGAAGACTGGGGAGCTGTTTTTT	CTSSQDPSEKTGELFF
TRBV6-1	TRBJ2-6	-	-	TGTGCCAGCAGTGAACAGGGTATGGCTGGGACCAACGTCATGACTTTC	CASSEQGMAGTNVMTF
TRBV5-4	TRBJ2-2	-	-	TGTGCCATCAGCTCGGCTAGCGCGATCACCGGGGAGCTGTTTTTT	CAISSASAITGELFF
TRBV4-3	TRBJ1-2	-	-	TGCGCCAGCAGCCAAGATTCGAGCTTGGGGGGCTACACCTTC	CASSQDSSLGGYTF
TRBV5-6	TRBJ1-5	few	-	TGTGCCAGTAGCTTGGGTCCGGAACAGCCCCAGCATTTT	CASSLGPEQPQHF
TRBV6-5	TRBJ2-6	-	-	TGTGCCAGCAGGCTTTGGGGGTGCTCTGGGGCCAACGTCCTGACTTTC	CASRLWGCSGANVLTF
TRBV29-1	TRBJ1-3	-	-	TGCATCATTGGATCTGGAAACACCATATATTTT	CIIGSGNTIYF
TRBV29-1	TRBJ2-5	-	-	TGCAGCGTTCTGGAGATTCAAGAGACCAAGTACTTC	CSVLEIQETKYF
TRBV12-5	TRBJ2-1	-	-	TGTACTAGTGGTCTCCAAGAGGGTGAGCAGTTCTTC	CTSGLQEGEQFF
TRBV7-3	TRBJ2-1	many	-	TGTGCCAGCAGCTTAAGGGCCCAGGCGTTTGTGCAGCGGGCCTACAATGAGCAGTTCTTC	CASSLRAQAFVQRAYNEQFF
TRBV10-3	TRBJ2-3	-	TRBD2	TGTGCCACTGGACTAGCGGGAGCATATATGCAGTATTTT	CATGLAGAYMQYF
TRBV5-6	TRBJ1-2	-	-	TGTGTCAGTAGCTCCCGCCACAGGATCGTCAACTATGGCTACACCTTC	CVSSSRHRIVNYGYTF
TRBV12-3/TRBV12-4	TRBJ1-4	-	-	TGTACCAGCAGTTTATGGGGGGCGCTGGGGGAAAATCTGTTTTTT	CTSSLWGALGENLFF
TRBV10-3	TRBJ2-2	-	-	TGTGCCATCAGTAAGCAACATGGGAACACCGGGGAGCTGTTTTTT	CAISKQHGNTGELFF
TRBV4-1	TRBJ1-2	few	-	TGCGCCAGCAGCCTGTCTACTGGACTCAACTATGGCTACACCTTC	CASSLSTGLNYGYTF
TRBV5-1	TRBJ2-1	-	TRBD2	TGCACCAACAGCTCCTCGCTAGCGGGAGGAGGCAATGAGCAGTTCTTC	CTNSSSLAGGGNEQFF
TRBV12-3/TRBV12-4	TRBJ2-3	-	TRBD1	TGTACCAGCAGTTTAGAGGGGGCGAGTCAGCCCCAGTATTTT	CTSSLEGASQPQYF
TRBV5-4	TRBJ2-1	-	TRBD2	TGTACCAGCAGCCTCGCGACTAGCGGGATGCTCTACAATGAGCAGTTCTTC	CTSSLATSGMLYNEQFF
TRBV29-1	TRBJ1-1	-	-	TGCAGTGTTGGATCCGGGAGGGGTATGAATACTGAAGCTTTCTTT	CSVGSGRGMNTEAFF
TRBV6-5	TRBJ2-6	-	TRBD2	TGTGCCAGCAGATACAATTCTAGCGGGAGTACTGGGGCCAAGGTCCTGACTTTC	CASRYNSSGSTGAKVLTF
TRBV11-2	TRBJ2-5	-	-	TGTGCCAGCAGCCCTAGCTCAATCCAGGGTACTAGGTGGGAGACCCAGAACTTC	CASSPSSIQGTRWETQNF
TRBV11-1	TRBJ2-5	-	TRBD2	TGTGCCTGCACTCTCACGGAACTAGCGGGAGAGACCCAATACTTC	CACTLTELAGETQYF
TRBV6-6	TRBJ1-1	-	-	TGTGCCAGCAGCACAGAGGGGGTTACTGAAGCTTTCTTT	CASSTEGVTEAFF
TRBV29-1	TRBJ1-2	-	-	TGCAGCGCAGGACAGCGCAACTATGGCCGCACCTTC	CSAGQRNYGRTF
TRBV5-1	TRBJ2-1	-	TRBD2	TGCGCCAGCAGCCGGACTAGCGAGAGGGTCGCCTACAATAAGCAGTTCTTC	CASSRTSERVAYNKQFF
TRBV29-1	TRBJ2-2	-	TRBD2	TGCAGTGCGTCGGTAGCGGGAGGGTGGACCGGGGACCTGTTTTTT	CSASVAGGWTGDLFF
TRBV11-1	TRBJ2-5	once	-	TGTGTCAGCATCTTAGAAGGGGGCGGGAAAGAGAACCAGCACTTC	CVSILEGGGKENQHF
TRBV4-2	TRBJ1-2	-	TRBD1	TGTGCCAGCAGCCAAGGCCCAGGGGGTGATGGATACATCTTC	CASSQGPGGDGYIF
TRBV30	TRBJ2-3	many	-	TGTGCCTGGAGTGTGGGTCTCGCGGATACGCAGTATTTT	CAWSVGLADTQYF
TRBV4-3	TRBJ1-2	-	TRBD1	TGTTCCAGCAGCCAGTCACGGACAGGGGCCGGCTACACCTTC	CSSSQSRTGAGYTF
TRBV29-1	TRBJ2-1	-	TRBD1	TGCAGCGTACAGACAGGGTCCAATGAGCAATTCTTC	CSVQTGSNEQFF
TRBV4-1	TRBJ1-4	-	-	TGCGCCAGCAACCGACGGGAAGAAAAACTGTTTTTT	CASNRREEKLFF
TRBV7-8	TRBJ2-3	few	TRBD2	TGTGTCAGCAGCTACGGACTAGTGGACGACACAGATACGCAGTATTTT	CVSSYGLVDDTDTQYF
TRBV6-2/TRBV6-3	TRBJ2-3	-	TRBD2	TGTGCCAGTACTGTGACTAGCGGGAGGCATAGCTCAGATACTCAGTATTTT	CASTVTSGRHSSDTQYF
TRBV29-1	TRBJ1-1	-	TRBD1	TGCAGCACCATCGGACAGGGGGCTGAAGCTTTCTTT	CSTIGQGAEAFF